This entry describes one T cell receptor beta chain. The antigen is undetermined. A junction boundary mismatches the germline segment, possibly from a read error. These data come from a study of cytomegalovirus exposure and HLA in healthy donors. A multiplex PCR was run with 60 Vbeta primers and 13 Jbeta primers. Sequenced by immunoSEQ multiplex PCR; TCRdb stores in-frame clones only, minus some. Of more than 140,000 clones in the sample, 82% were seen once. Study outcomes and limitations: One cluster of highly shared sequence variants probably arose as a sequencing artifact. Another analysis was done later, and it associated approximately 15,000 TCR beta sequences with HLA alleles at 0.05 false discovery rate.

The CDR3 consists of 15 residues. Per germline, CDR1 SEHNR and CDR2 FQNEAQ (reference sequence). This receptor was identified in a middle-aged woman in good health and CMV-seronegative. The sequencing input was PBMCs. The chain links TRBV7-9 to TRBJ2-3; 7 bases are shared with TRBD1. CDR3 sequence (DNA): TGTGTCAGCAGCTCCGAGGGGGCTAGCACAGATACGCAGTATTTT. Translated, it gives CVSSSEGASTDTQYF.